This T cell receptor (beta chain) emerged from a study of graft-versus-host responses after intestinal transplantation. Looking at the study overall: The study gave all recipients anti-thymocyte globulin induction, then tacrolimus and steroids for approximately three years.

As regards this clone: Its target is unknown.

Regarding the study as a whole: Early declines in HvG clones that occurred post-transplant were associated with peak circulating GvH clone levels. High graft-versus-host to host-versus-graft clonal ratios were seen in allografts of patients with graft-donor T cell macrochimerism. Recipient marrow held GvH clones, some first seen in ileum or blood.

The CDR3 has 19 amino acids. The junction had 9 bases not matched to a gene; V was cut back by 0 bases and J by 4 bases. From germline, CDR1 is SGDLS and CDR2 YYNGEE. TCRdb's table, derived via immunoSEQ multiplex PCR, lists solely in-frame clones and lacks some. Of 85,000 to 100,000 clones listed, roughly 86% are singletons. The sequencing here drew on PBMCs, taken 255 days after intestinal transplant. V usage is TRBV9 and J usage is TRBJ2-3, with 15 positions matching TRBD2. This receptor was identified in a human patient who received an intestinal transplant, so some T cells may come from the graft donor. The CDR3 is CASSVVPGLAGGRADTQYF. In DNA, the CDR3 is TGTGCCAGCAGCGTAGTTCCGGGACTAGCGGGGGGTAGGGCAGATACGCAGTATTTT.